The 18 T cell receptor beta chains given below trace back to one sample, sequenced in a study of T-cell memory formation after mild COVID-19. TCRdb re-called the 5' RACE reads with MiXCR, one entry per CDR3 protein. The repertoire holds about 140,000 distinct CDR3 sequences, with almost 25% as singletons. The sequenced sample consisted of PBMCs or a T cell subset sorted from them (not recorded which). These receptors all stem from an adult woman who had mild COVID-19 (a few samples of this study predate the infection). Cell type and time point are not known.

This clonotype was detected only a few times. This chain uses TRBV19 with TRBJ2-1; 9 nucleotides match TRBD1. This CDR3 region has 15 residues. Germline V gene sequence: CDR1 LNHDA, CDR2 SQIVND (reference sequence). V trimming: 3 bases; J trimming: 8 bases; junction bases outside the gene matches: 8. CDR3 sequence reads: CASSMGQGRFDEQFF. The CDR3 DNA is TGTGCCAGTAGTATGGGACAGGGAAGATTCGATGAGCAGTTCTTC.

This clonotype is termed medium-sized. The chain combines TRBV4-1 with TRBJ2-3, with D possibly being TRBD1 (6 bases). The germline V gene encodes CDR1 MGHRA and CDR2 YSYEKL. This CDR3 is built from 15 residues. Trimming took 0 bases from V and 2 from J, leaving 9 bases between them. The CDR3 loop is CASSQDQGPTDTQYF. The CDR3 nucleotides are TGCGCCAGCAGCCAAGATCAGGGGCCCACAGATACGCAGTATTTT.

This chain connects TRBV7-9 to TRBJ2-3, with a tentative D call TRBD2 (6 bases). The CDR3 totals 14 residues. Trimming removed 3 bases at V and 6 bases at J, with 13 bases between. Germline CDR1 is SEHNR and CDR2 is FQNEAQ (reference sequence). CDR3 sequence: CASSFSGRRDTQYF. The DNA of the CDR3 is TGTGCCAGCAGCTTCAGCGGGCGTAGGGATACGCAGTATTTT.

In its sample, this clonotype was seen a few times. This chain joins TRBV7-8 and TRBJ2-7; 10 nucleotides agree with TRBD1. Germline assignment: CDR1 SGHVS and CDR2 FQNEAQ. V gave up 5 bases and J gave up 4 bases; unmatched junction bases: 8. The CDR3 length is 15 residues. The CDR3 loop reads CASSRQGAEYYEQYF. The CDR3, as DNA: TGTGCCAGCAGCAGACAGGGGGCGGAATATTACGAGCAGTACTTC.

In its sample, this clonotype was seen a few times. This chain links TRBV7-3 with TRBJ2-1, with D perhaps being TRBD1 or TRBD2 (5 bases each). V was trimmed by 6 bases and J by 3 bases, leaving 12 bases between them. The CDR3 spans 14 residues. The germline gives CDR1 SGHTA, CDR2 FQGTGA. CDR3 protein: CASSDAGGYNEQFF. As DNA, the CDR3 is TGTGCCAGCAGTGATGCTGGGGGCTACAATGAGCAGTTCTTC.

J is TRBJ2-1 and V is TRBV5-6; 8 bases match TRBD1. CDR3 length: 15 amino acids. CDR1 and CDR2 (germline): SGHDT, YYEEEE. The junction had 4 bases not matched to a gene; V was cut back by 4 bases and J by 1 base. CDR3 sequence reads: CASSMDRESYNEQFF. CDR3 coding DNA: TGTGCCAGCAGCATGGACAGGGAATCCTACAATGAGCAGTTCTTC.

This clonotype was detected only a few times. The chain recombines TRBV5-1 with TRBJ2-7; unclear D gene. The CDR3 runs to 14 residues. Germline loops: CDR1 SGHRS, CDR2 YFSETQ. V was cut by 4 bases and J by 2 bases, with 13 bases left in between. The CDR3 here is CASSEDGVPYEQYF. DNA of the CDR3: TGCGCCAGCAGCGAAGACGGAGTCCCCTACGAGCAGTACTTC.

This clonotype was recorded a few times. The chain carries TRBV11-2 and TRBJ2-5, with D perhaps matching TRBD2 (6 bases). Trimming left V 8 bases short and J 2 bases short, with 15 bases between. CDR3 length equals 14 residues. Germline V lookup: CDR1 SGHAT, CDR2 FQNNGV. CDR3 sequence: CASSFAGSQETQYF. The DNA for the CDR3 is TGTGCCAGCTCCTTCGCGGGGTCACAAGAGACCCAGTACTTC.

This clonotype has a handful of counts. The chain combines TRBV20-1 with TRBJ2-3; D is ambiguous. Germline lookup yields CDR1 DFQATT and CDR2 SNEGSKA (reference sequence). The CDR3 has 11 residues. The V gene lost 3 bases and the J gene lost 0 bases, with 1 base spanning the gap. CDR3 nucleotide sequence: TGCAGTGCTAGGAGCACAGATACGCAGTATTTT. This encodes CSARSTDTQYF.

This clonotype was recorded a few times. The rearrangement joins TRBV5-1 to TRBJ2-1, with a tentative D call TRBD2 (5 bases). The CDR3 sequence is 13 residues long. From germline, CDR1 is SGHRS and CDR2 YFSETQ. Trimming removed 3 bases at V and 4 bases at J, with 8 bases between. The CDR3 loop is CASSSPGYNEQFF. The DNA for the CDR3 is TGCGCCAGCAGCTCTCCGGGGTACAATGAGCAGTTCTTC.

The genes are TRBV27 and TRBJ2-5, with D perhaps matching TRBD1 or TRBD2 (5 bases each). Germline-derived CDR1 and CDR2 are MNHEY and SMNVEV (reference sequence). The CDR3 is 14 residues long. The V and J ends lost 5 bases and 5 bases respectively, with 15 bases between them. CDR3 protein: CASSAEGRLETQYF. CDR3 nucleotide sequence: TGTGCCAGCAGTGCCGAGGGGCGGCTGGAGACCCAGTACTTC.

The count of this clonotype is one. The chain employs TRBV12-3 or TRBV12-4 and TRBJ2-3; D might be TRBD1 (5 bases). The length of the CDR3 is 14 residues. V lost 5 bases and J 2 bases, leaving 11 bases between the germline ends. The CDR3: CASSQGLFTDTQYF. The CDR3 nucleotides read TGTGCCAGCAGTCAGGGCCTATTCACAGATACGCAGTATTTT.

This clonotype occurred a few times. The rearrangement uses TRBV5-1 and TRBJ2-1, with no clear D. The CDR3 is made up of 17 amino acids. Germline V gene lookup returns CDR1 SGHRS and CDR2 YFSETQ. The V end was cut by 0 bases, the J end by 1 base, with 14 bases between. In nucleotides, the CDR3 is TGCGCCAGCAGCTTGGCCCCCTTCCTAGTTTCCTACAATGAGCAGTTCTTC. It yields the protein CASSLAPFLVSYNEQFF.

The genes are TRBV12-3 or TRBV12-4 and TRBJ2-7, with 8 bases fitting TRBD2. V lost 1 base and J lost 5; bases outside the gene matches: 7. The CDR3 loop spans 15 amino acids. The CDR3 region has the DNA TGTGCCAGCAGTTTAGTAGGGGGACTAGGGGACGAGCAGTACTTC. Protein: CASSLVGGLGDEQYF.

CDR3 region: CASSSDRGEETQYF. In DNA form, the CDR3 reads TGTGCCAGCAGCTCAGACAGGGGGGAAGAGACCCAGTACTTC. The chain joins TRBV7-8 to TRBJ2-5, with TRBD1 matching 9 bases. The V and J ends lost 4 bases and 3 bases, in that order; junction bases with no gene match: 3. The CDR3 runs 14 residues. Germline values: CDR1 SGHVS, CDR2 FQNEAQ. Looking up the rest from reference TRBV7-8 and TRBJ2-5 gives the full variable domain: GAGVSQSPRYKVAKRGQDVALRCDPISGHVSLFWYQQALGQGPEFLTYFQNEAQLDKSGLPSDRFFAERPEGSVSTLKIQRTQQEDSAVYLCASSSDRGEETQYFGPGTRLLVL.

The CDR3 DNA reads as TGTGCCACCAGCAGGGAAGAGACAGATTACGAGCAGTACTTC. Its translation is CATSREETDYEQYF. The gene calls are TRBV15 and TRBJ2-7, with D possibly being TRBD1 (5 bases). The germline V gene has CDR1 LNHNV and CDR2 YYDKDF (reference sequence). The CDR3 is 14 residues long. V lost 3 bases to trimming and J lost 4 bases, with 13 bases between them.

V and J are TRBV11-2 and TRBJ2-3; 10 positions match TRBD1. CDR3 size: 15 residues. J lost 5 bases, V lost 6 bases, and 8 bases had no gene match. The germline V gene has CDR1 SGHAT and CDR2 FQNNGV. In DNA, the CDR3 is TGTGCCAGCAGACGCCCGGGACAGGGGATAGATACGCAGTATTTT. This codes for CASRRPGQGIDTQYF.

V gene TRBV7-9 combines with J gene TRBJ1-1; D might be TRBD1 (5 bases). CDR3 length: 12 amino acids. V was trimmed by 4 bases and J by 7 bases, leaving 10 bases between them. Per the germline V gene, CDR1 is SEHNR and CDR2 is FQNEAQ (reference sequence). CDR3 in DNA: TGTGCCAGCAGCTCGGAGGGGTTTGAAGCTTTCTTT. Residues: CASSSEGFEAFF.